Following are 5 T cell receptor beta chains from one sample sequenced in a study of blood T cell repertoires in COVID-19. Generated by immunoSEQ multiplex PCR, the TCRdb table keeps only in-frame clones and is missing some. The sample shows some 200,000 clones, around 81% of them seen only once. The sequenced sample consisted of peripheral blood. The receptors stem from a woman in her 70s with acute or convalescent COVID-19.

The chain links TRBV30 to TRBJ1-1; D unclear. The CDR3 spans 15 residues. The germline CDR1 and CDR2 sequences are GTSNPN and SVGIG (reference sequence). Between the trimmed V and J ends, which lost 0 bases and 1 base, there was a span of 12 bases. The CDR3 here is CAWSVIGQANTEAFF. The CDR3 nucleotides read TGTGCCTGGAGTGTTATAGGCCAGGCGAACACTGAAGCTTTCTTT. Together with reference TRBV30 and TRBJ1-1, the CDR3 gives the full variable domain: SQTIHQWPATLVQPVGSPLSLECTVEGTSNPNLYWYRQAAGRGLQLLFYSVGIGQISSEVPQNLSASRPQDRQFILSSKKLLLSDSGFYLCAWSVIGQANTEAFFGQGTRLTVV.

This clone has just one count. The rearrangement uses TRBV5-5 and TRBJ1-6; D possibly corresponds to TRBD1 (6 bases). V lost 4 bases to trimming and J lost 10 bases, with 15 bases between them. This CDR3 is built from 14 residues. Germline CDR1 and CDR2: SGHKS and YYEKEE (reference sequence). For the CDR3, the DNA is TGTGCCAGCAGCCCCGACAGGAACGGGTCACCCCTCCACTTT. Translated: CASSPDRNGSPLHF.

This chain uses TRBV29-1 with TRBJ1-2, with TRBD1 matching 10 bases. The germline CDR1 and CDR2 sequences are SQVTM and ANQGSEA. The CDR3 totals 13 residues. The trim removed 7 bases at V and 7 bases at J, leaving 9 bases unmatched. CDR3: CSAWDRGKGGYTF. Written as DNA, the CDR3 is TGCAGCGCCTGGGACAGGGGAAAGGGTGGCTACACCTTC.

The V and J genes are TRBV2 and TRBJ1-5, with 9 bases lining up with TRBD1. The trim removed 8 bases at V and 3 bases at J, leaving 5 bases unmatched. Germline lookup yields CDR1 SNHLY and CDR2 FYNNEI. The CDR3 runs 14 residues. The CDR3 sequence: CASAGTGTNQPQHF. CDR3 nucleotides: TGTGCCAGCGCCGGGACAGGGACCAATCAGCCCCAGCATTTT.

This sequence joins TRBV5-4 and TRBJ2-2; 14 bases match TRBD2. The CDR3 is 18 amino acids. Germline CDR1 reads SGHNT; CDR2 reads YYREEE (reference sequence). V lost 3 bases to trimming and J lost 6 bases; unmatched junction nucleotides: 10. The CDR3 reads CASSYGTSGSKRAGELFF. The CDR3 DNA follows: TGTGCCAGCAGCTACGGGACTAGCGGGAGTAAGCGCGCCGGGGAGCTGTTTTTT. Full variable domain (missing parts from reference TRBV5-4 and TRBJ2-2): ETGVTQSPTHLIKTRGQQVTLRCSSQSGHNTVSWYQQALGQGPQFIFQYYREEENGRGNFPPRFSGLQFPNYSSELNVNALELDDSALYLCASSYGTSGSKRAGELFFGEGSRLTVL.